This is a list of T cell receptor beta chains from one sample in a study of blood T cell repertoires in COVID-19. Measured with immunoSEQ multiplex PCR; TCRdb has only the in-frame clones, and not every one. Among around 63,000 clones listed, 87% were seen once. Sequencing was performed on peripheral blood. These receptors were collected from a man aged 55 to 70 with acute or convalescent COVID-19. CDR3s leave out the opening cysteine and the closing phenylalanine or tryptophan.

V gene,J gene,CDR3 protein
TRBV28,TRBJ1-4,ASSQSGGTNEKLF
TRBV13,TRBJ2-7,ASSFSLAGGLYEQY
TRBV9,TRBJ2-1,ASSVLAGGRDEQF
TRBV30,TRBJ1-1,AWSTGVREAF
TRBV6-2/TRBV6-3,TRBJ2-3,ASTPTPADTQY
TRBV29-1,TRBJ2-1,SVEGYDRGEANEQF
TRBV5-1,TRBJ2-1,ASSIWDRDVAEQF
TRBV13,TRBJ1-3,ASSQGAGSGNTIY
TRBV20-1,TRBJ1-2,SATTGYGYT
TRBV11-3,TRBJ1-2,ASSWGSSTGGPEEKGYT
TRBV6-5,TRBJ2-5,ASSYSRGGQETQY
TRBV19,TRBJ1-5,ASSIEGGRFGQPQH
TRBV10-3,TRBJ1-4,AISEDRGATNEKLF
TRBV28,TRBJ1-3,ASSLFRSAIMSLGNTIY
TRBV4-3,TRBJ1-4,ASSQDRKAANEKLF
TRBV19,TRBJ1-1,ASSMGSYTEAF
TRBV30,TRBJ1-2,AWSGGGGYT
TRBV29-1,TRBJ1-4,SVGRSGKETNEKLF
TRBV5-1,TRBJ2-7,ASSLGPDRYYEQY
TRBV6-2/TRBV6-3,TRBJ2-3,ASSYVLAGEVTDTQY
TRBV4-1,TRBJ1-1,ASSQDRARQGGNTEAF
TRBV15,TRBJ1-1,ATRSPAPSQGITEAF
TRBV2,TRBJ2-2,ASSTRGTGELF
TRBV11-2,TRBJ1-6,ASSLIQDPLFSPLH
TRBV4-1,TRBJ1-1,ASSQEPGRYTEAF
TRBV18,TRBJ1-5,ASSLYEGNQPQH
TRBV7-3,TRBJ1-5,ASSQGGGNQPQH
TRBV5-1,TRBJ1-2,ASSLDLLIGGYT
TRBV9,TRBJ1-3,ASSAQGAAGNTIY
TRBV5-8,TRBJ2-2,ASGRGSRGYTGELF
TRBV14,TRBJ2-1,ASSQVGGREQF
TRBV9,TRBJ2-7,ASSVSPTSGLSYEQY
TRBV28,TRBJ1-5,ASSLRGTAFGPQH
TRBV3-1/TRBV3-2,TRBJ2-5,ASSQDGLETQY
TRBV7-8,TRBJ2-1,ASNINSRGYNEQF
TRBV10-1,TRBJ2-1,ASSELAEAQNEQF
TRBV5-1,TRBJ1-2,ASSLARDYGYT
TRBV13,TRBJ2-1,ASSLSVSSYNEQF
TRBV10-3,TRBJ1-2,AIRDSQISFGYGYT
TRBV5-1,TRBJ1-6,ASSVGQGLTPLH
TRBV5-6,TRBJ1-1,ASSPQTGMNTEAF
TRBV5-1,TRBJ2-5,ASSSGALSGGPSGTQY
TRBV7-6,TRBJ2-2,ASSLVAGVTGELF
TRBV4-3,TRBJ1-3,ASSQETSGTGNTIY
TRBV9,TRBJ2-1,ASSGGQGVVANEQF
TRBV5-1,TRBJ1-4,ASSFTGQVAANEKLF
TRBV5-1,TRBJ1-1,ASSWGTGVNTEAF
TRBV6-5,TRBJ1-4,ASARGTNEKLF
TRBV19,TRBJ1-6,ASSYSSYNSPLH
TRBV13,TRBJ2-7,ASSPRPGLAGGNYEQY
TRBV14,TRBJ1-1,ASSQARRREDTEAF
TRBV7-6,TRBJ2-3,ASSSSGGSTDTQY
TRBV6-2/TRBV6-3,TRBJ2-7,ANSYGQAYEQY
TRBV10-2,TRBJ2-5,ASGLAGAQETQY